The 27 T cell receptor beta chains reported below all come from one sample, sequenced in a study of T cell repertoires in cytomegalovirus infection. TCRdb analysed the reads with MiXCR anew, one entry per CDR3 protein. Among more than 500,000 distinct CDR3 sequences, 16% were seen once, and the ten largest hold under 30%. What was sequenced was CD8+ T cells from PBMCs. All receptors come from a human donor in good health (CMV status not recorded). Some clones in this sample may be carry-over from other donors' samples.

This clonotype showed up just a few times. V and J are TRBV15 and TRBJ2-1; 8 bases agree with TRBD2. CDR3 length: 15 residues. The germline gives CDR1 LNHNV, CDR2 YYDKDF (reference sequence). J lost 8 bases, V lost 0 bases, and 6 bases had no gene match. The CDR3 sequence: CATSREAGAVDEQFF. The CDR3 nucleotides read TGTGCCACCAGCAGAGAAGCGGGGGCTGTCGATGAGCAGTTCTTC.

V is TRBV5-1 and J is TRBJ2-5; 12 bases align to TRBD2. J lost 5 bases, V lost 5 bases, and 7 bases had no gene match. This CDR3 has 15 amino acids. Germline values: CDR1 SGHRS, CDR2 YFSETQ. The CDR3 region is CASRLGLAGMETQYF. In DNA form, the CDR3 reads TGCGCCAGCAGGCTCGGACTAGCGGGAATGGAGACCCAGTACTTC.

This clonotype was picked up many times. The gene calls are TRBV7-3 and TRBJ2-1; D tentatively fits TRBD1 or TRBD2 (5 bases each). The V end was cut by 4 bases, the J end by 6 bases, with 19 bases between. The germline CDR1 and CDR2 sequences are SGHTA and FQGTGA. This CDR3 comprises 16 residues. This chain's CDR3 is CASSSNVGVAANEQFF. The CDR3 bases are TGTGCCAGCAGCTCGAACGTGGGGGTAGCAGCCAATGAGCAGTTCTTC.

This clonotype was seen ten or more times. The V gene is TRBV11-2, the J gene TRBJ1-6; 8 bases match TRBD1. The CDR3 extends over 16 amino acids. Germline V gives CDR1 SGHAT, CDR2 FQNNGV. V lost 1 base, J lost 10 bases, and 9 bases stayed unmatched. The CDR3 protein is CASSLVSTGDNSPLHF. CDR3 bases: TGTGCCAGCAGCTTAGTCTCGACAGGGGACAACTCACCCCTCCACTTT.

CDR3 nucleotides: TGCAGTGCTAGAGATCTAGCTAGCGGGAGAAACATTCAGTACTTC. This encodes CSARDLASGRNIQYF. The V and J genes are TRBV20-1 and TRBJ2-4; 10 positions match TRBD2. This CDR3 is 15 amino acids long. V gave up 0 bases and J gave up 6 bases; unmatched junction bases: 5. In germline, CDR1 is DFQATT, CDR2 SNEGSKA (reference sequence).

This rearrangement joins TRBV29-1 to TRBJ2-7; D might be TRBD2 (5 bases). The CDR3 contains 11 residues. From germline, CDR1 is SQVTM and CDR2 ANQGSEA. V lost 3 bases and J lost 7, with 10 bases in between. The CDR3 protein is CSVDGGDEQYF. Here the CDR3 DNA reads TGCAGCGTTGATGGAGGAGATGAGCAGTACTTC.

The chain links TRBV12-3 or TRBV12-4 to TRBJ1-2; D gene unclear. The CDR3 loop spans 13 amino acids. V lost 6 bases to trimming and J lost 5 bases, with 13 bases between them. As DNA, the CDR3 is TGTGCCAGCAGAAAGGGAATGGATTATGGCTACACCTTC. It codes for CASRKGMDYGYTF.

This clonotype was seen only a few times. V usage is TRBV6-4 and J usage is TRBJ1-4; weak D call: TRBD1 (6 bases). V gave up 0 bases and J gave up 0 bases, with 11 bases separating them. CDR1 is MRHNA and CDR2 is SNTAGT in the germline V gene. The CDR3 sequence is 17 residues long. The CDR3 sequence is CASSDSGQIATNEKLFF. CDR3 sequence (DNA): TGTGCCAGCAGTGACTCGGGACAAATTGCAACTAATGAAAAACTGTTTTTT.

This clonotype was counted ten times or more. This CDR3 reads CASSAGDTPNEKLFF. DNA for the CDR3: TGTGCCAGCAGTGCCGGGGACACACCTAATGAAAAACTGTTTTTT. The V gene is TRBV6-1, the J gene TRBJ1-4; the D gene is possibly TRBD1 (6 bases). In germline, CDR1 is MNHNS, CDR2 SASEGT. With 4 bases removed from V and 3 bases from J, the gap between germline ends came to 12 bases. The CDR3 is made up of 15 amino acids.

The chain uses TRBV28 and TRBJ1-5; no firm D call. Germline V gives CDR1 MDHEN, CDR2 SYDVKM. V lost 5 bases to trimming and J lost 3 bases, with 11 bases between them. CDR3 length: 14 residues. The CDR3 DNA sequence: TGTGCCAGCAGTCGGAGGAGATTCAATCAGCCCCAGCATTTT. It specifies CASSRRRFNQPQHF.

The chain is built from TRBV27 and TRBJ1-1; 8 nucleotides line up with TRBD1. Germline V gene sequence: CDR1 MNHEY, CDR2 SMNVEV (reference sequence). This CDR3 is 15 amino acids long. V dropped 0 bases and J dropped 6; count of bases not matched to a gene: 6. Here the CDR3 reads CASSLSRGLLSEAFF. The CDR3 nucleotides read TGTGCCAGCAGTTTATCCAGGGGGCTCTTATCTGAAGCTTTCTTT.

This clonotype was seen a handful of times. CDR3 sequence: CSVTTGDNYGYTF. The CDR3 nucleotides are TGCAGCGTAACAACAGGGGACAACTATGGCTACACCTTC. The chain uses TRBV29-1 and TRBJ1-2, with 7 bases identical to TRBD1. The V segment lost 6 bases and the J segment 2 bases; nucleotides outside the gene matches: 6. The CDR3 is made up of 13 amino acids. Germline CDR1 SQVTM, CDR2 ANQGSEA.

This clonotype was picked up a small number of times. The rearrangement links TRBV19 to TRBJ1-4; the match to TRBD1 covers 9 bases. V gave up 6 bases and J gave up 7 bases; unmatched junction bases: 3. Per germline, CDR1 LNHDA and CDR2 SQIVND (reference sequence). CDR3 length: 13 amino acids. The CDR3 nucleotides read TGTGCCAGTAGCCGGACAGGGGCTGAAAAACTGTTTTTT. Translated: CASSRTGAEKLFF.

This clonotype has a handful of counts. The V and J genes are TRBV7-3 and TRBJ1-1, with D unresolved. Germline assignment: CDR1 SGHTA and CDR2 FQGTGA. The CDR3 extends over 14 amino acids. V shed 5 bases and J shed 3 bases, with 13 bases lying between them. CDR3 amino acids: CASSISPEDTEAFF. The CDR3 coding sequence is TGTGCCAGCAGCATTTCCCCGGAGGACACTGAAGCTTTCTTT.

V and J are TRBV7-9 and TRBJ2-7; the match to TRBD2 covers 11 bases. The junction had 2 bases not matched to a gene; V was cut back by 6 bases and J by 4 bases. Germline CDR1 and CDR2: SEHNR and FQNEAQ (reference sequence). The CDR3 sequence is 13 residues long. CDR3 amino acids: CASRSSGRYEQYF. The CDR3 nucleotides are TGTGCCAGCAGGTCTAGCGGGAGGTACGAGCAGTACTTC.

This clonotype has more than one count but fewer than ten. The V and J genes are TRBV2 and TRBJ2-7, with D unclear. Between the trimmed V and J ends, which lost 8 bases and 2 bases, there was a span of 13 bases. There are 13 residues in the CDR3. The germline V gene has CDR1 SNHLY and CDR2 FYNNEI. The chain's CDR3 is CASSRPATYEQYF. CDR3 sequence (DNA): TGTGCCAGCTCGAGGCCGGCCACCTACGAGCAGTACTTC.

This clonotype was recorded many times. V usage is TRBV7-3 and J usage is TRBJ1-2; D might be TRBD1 (5 bases). The length of the CDR3 is 14 residues. Trimming left V 5 bases short and J 4 bases short, with 14 bases between. In germline, CDR1 is SGHTA, CDR2 FQGTGA. The CDR3 loop reads CASSPGGGIYGYTF. The CDR3 coding sequence is TGTGCCAGCAGCCCTGGGGGAGGCATCTATGGCTACACCTTC.

The chain uses TRBV10-2 and TRBJ1-2, with D hard to call. CDR3 length equals 13 residues. CDR1 WSHSY and CDR2 SAAADI come from the germline V gene. V was pared by 3 bases and J by 4 bases, with 9 bases between. The CDR3 bases are TGCGCCAGCAGTGATAGGAGGGTCTATGGCTACACCTTC. Its translation is CASSDRRVYGYTF.

This clonotype has a count of ten or more. V gene TRBV7-9 combines with J gene TRBJ2-7; 7 positions agree with TRBD1. CDR3 length equals 12 residues. Trimming removed 5 bases from V and 7 bases from J; junction bases left unmatched: 5. In germline, CDR1 is SEHNR, CDR2 FQNEAQ (reference sequence). This chain's CDR3 is CASSPDRLEQYF. The CDR3 nucleotides are TGTGCCAGCAGCCCGGACAGGCTAGAGCAGTACTTC.

This clonotype was seen a handful of times. This chain links TRBV4-1 with TRBJ2-1; possibly TRBD1 for D (5 bases). V was clipped by 0 bases and J by 7 bases, with 16 bases between them. In germline, CDR1 is MGHRA, CDR2 YSYEKL. The CDR3 consists of 16 residues. Here the CDR3 reads CASSQEGPGSFNEQFF. In DNA, the CDR3 is TGCGCCAGCAGCCAAGAAGGACCAGGGTCGTTTAATGAGCAGTTCTTC.

This clonotype was seen more than once but under ten times. The rearrangement uses TRBV7-6 and TRBJ2-7; TRBD2 might be the D (5 bases). CDR3 length equals 14 residues. The V end lost 7 bases, the J end lost 0 bases, and 13 bases lay between the germline ends. CDR1 and CDR2 from the germline V gene are SGHVS and FNYEAQ. The CDR3, as DNA: TGTGCCAGCACCCCCGGCGGGCCCTCCTACGAGCAGTACTTC. Encoded protein: CASTPGGPSYEQYF.

In DNA form, the CDR3 reads TGCGCCAGCAGCTTGGCGGGACAGGGGGCCGTAAGGAACACTGAAGCTTTCTTT. It specifies CASSLAGQGAVRNTEAFF. The chain uses TRBV5-1 and TRBJ1-1, with 12 bases fitting TRBD1. The CDR3 covers 18 residues. Germline V gene lookup returns CDR1 SGHRS and CDR2 YFSETQ. The V and J ends lost 0 bases and 1 base, in that order; junction bases with no gene match: 7.

This clonotype was picked up many times. The genes are TRBV7-2 and TRBJ2-6; TRBD2 matches at 11 bases. Germline CDR1 SGHTA, CDR2 FQGNSA. CDR3 length equals 18 residues. V gave up 1 base and J gave up 3 bases; unmatched junction bases: 5. The CDR3 protein is CASSLERLAGGGANVLTF. The CDR3 DNA reads TGTGCCAGCAGCTTAGAGCGTCTAGCGGGAGGTGGGGCCAACGTCCTGACTTTC.

This chain uses TRBV3-1 with TRBJ2-7, with TRBD1 as a possible D gene (5 bases). Trimming pared 1 base from V and 2 bases from J, leaving 18 bases between. The germline CDR1 and CDR2 sequences are LGHDT and YNNKEL (reference sequence). This CDR3 contains 17 residues. The CDR3 sequence is CASSQAWTSPDPYEQYF. The CDR3 coding sequence is TGTGCCAGCAGCCAAGCCTGGACATCCCCCGACCCCTACGAGCAGTACTTC.

This clonotype was counted ten times or more. This chain joins TRBV7-2 and TRBJ1-1; D gene unclear. There are 14 residues in the CDR3. V was clipped by 4 bases and J by 2 bases, with 11 bases between them. CDR1 and CDR2 (germline): SGHTA, FQGNSA. CDR3 nucleotide sequence: TGTGCCAGCAGCTCCTGGACTGTCAACACTGAAGCTTTCTTT. This sequence encodes CASSSWTVNTEAFF.

This clonotype was detected ten times or more. V usage is TRBV7-8 and J usage is TRBJ2-5, with D uncertain. V was cut by 0 bases and J by 0 bases, with 5 bases left in between. This CDR3 is built from 14 residues. Per germline, CDR1 SGHVS and CDR2 FQNEAQ. In DNA form, the CDR3 reads TGTGCCAGCAGCTTAGCGAACAACCAAGAGACCCAGTACTTC. It yields the protein CASSLANNQETQYF.

This clonotype showed up many times. The V call is TRBV7-2, the J call TRBJ2-7; 7 nucleotides align to TRBD2. Germline CDR1 SGHTA, CDR2 FQGNSA. The CDR3 totals 12 residues. The V gene end was trimmed by 3 bases and the J gene end by 5 bases; junction bases not matched to a gene: 1. As DNA, the CDR3 is TGTGCCAGCAGCTTTCTAGCGGACGAGCAGTACTTC. Protein sequence: CASSFLADEQYF.